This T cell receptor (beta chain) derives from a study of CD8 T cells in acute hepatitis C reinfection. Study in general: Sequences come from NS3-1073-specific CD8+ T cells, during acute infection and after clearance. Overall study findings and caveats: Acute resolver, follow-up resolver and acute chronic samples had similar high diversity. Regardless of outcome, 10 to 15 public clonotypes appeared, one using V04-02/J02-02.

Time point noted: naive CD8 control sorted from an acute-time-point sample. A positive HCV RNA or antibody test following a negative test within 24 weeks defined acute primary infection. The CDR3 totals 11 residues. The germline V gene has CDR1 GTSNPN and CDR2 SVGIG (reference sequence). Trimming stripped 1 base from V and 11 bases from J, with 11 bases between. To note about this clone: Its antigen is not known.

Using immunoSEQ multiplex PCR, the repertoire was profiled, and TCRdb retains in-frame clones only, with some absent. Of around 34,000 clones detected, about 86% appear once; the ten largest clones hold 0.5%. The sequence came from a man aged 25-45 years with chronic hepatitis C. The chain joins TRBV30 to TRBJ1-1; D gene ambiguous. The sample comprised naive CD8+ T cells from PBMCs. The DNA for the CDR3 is TGTGCCTGGAGTGAAGGCGGGGAGGCTTTCTTT. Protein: CAWSEGGEAFF.